The clone carrying this T cell receptor beta chain was counted only a few times. This specimen belongs to a study of OX40 agonist ivuxolimab in advanced cancers. Data came from immunoSEQ multiplex PCR; TCRdb stores just in-frame clones and leaves some out. This table holds about 59,000 clones, roughly 84% found once. This receptor was obtained from an adult with an advanced solid tumor such as melanoma, head and neck, liver or kidney cancer. The sequencing here drew on CD4+ or CD8+ T cells sorted from blood, taken in a trial of the OX40 agonist ivuxolimab.

Here the CDR3 DNA reads TGTGCCAGCAGTTTGGACAGGGGAAGATCACCCCTCCACTTT. Residues: CASSLDRGRSPLHF. The rearrangement uses TRBV6-1 and TRBJ1-6; 9 positions match TRBD1. The CDR3 length is 14 residues. J was trimmed by 10 bases and V by 5 bases; bases with no gene match: 6. Germline CDR1 MNHNS, CDR2 SASEGT.